This TCR beta chain stems from a study of T cell responses to AZD1222 COVID-19 vaccine. General study findings and limits: Donors in the cohort were predominantly white British and more often female, and clonal diversity was possibly underestimated. Nearly half of the spike-specific TCRs reportedly recognize variant regions that carry no mutations.

The V end was cut by 7 bases, the J end by 3 bases, with 12 bases between. The CDR3 has 13 amino acids. Germline lookup yields CDR1 LNHDA and CDR2 SQIVND (reference sequence). Clones were read by immunoSEQ multiplex PCR, and TCRdb kept only the in-frame ones, dropping some. The sample records about 130,000 clones, roughly nine tenths being singletons. With regard to this clone: Antigen specificity is unknown.

The sample consisted of peripheral blood, taken on day 0 of AZD1222 vaccination. This clonotype was sampled from an adult in good health. The chain uses TRBV19 and TRBJ1-1, with D perhaps matching TRBD1 (5 bases). DNA of the CDR3: TGTGCCAGTAACCCAGGGTTTGACACTGAAGCTTTCTTT. It specifies CASNPGFDTEAFF.